The 30 T cell receptor beta chains below all came from one sample that was sequenced in a study of identical twins. TCRdb passed the 5' RACE reads through MiXCR, listing each CDR3 protein once. The sample records approximately 210,000 distinct CDR3 sequences, roughly 15% being singletons. These data are also associated with another study on T cells expressing NK-cell markers.

The sequenced sample was CD8+ T cells sorted from blood. Receptor source: a woman younger than 35 in good health.

This clonotype was recorded only once. This sequence joins TRBV3-1 and TRBJ2-3, with D possibly TRBD1 on 6 matching bases. V was cut by 4 bases and J by 0 bases, with 14 bases left in between. Germline V gives CDR1 LGHDT, CDR2 YNNKEL (reference sequence). CDR3 size: 16 residues. Here the CDR3 reads CASSRPGTKSTDTQYF. In DNA form, the CDR3 reads TGTGCCAGCAGCCGTCCGGGGACAAAAAGCACAGATACGCAGTATTTT.

This clonotype was seen a few times. The chain couples TRBV6-2 or TRBV6-3 to TRBJ1-1, with D possibly being TRBD1 (5 bases). Trimming removed 7 bases at V and 4 bases at J, with 25 bases between. The CDR3 runs to 17 residues. CDR1 and CDR2 from the germline V gene are MNHEY and SVGEGT. CDR3 bases: TGTGCCAGCAACCCAAGCCCCAGGTTGGGGGGGAGCACTGAAGCTTTCTTT. Its protein is CASNPSPRLGGSTEAFF.

The chain recombines TRBV27 with TRBJ2-2; 7 bases line up with TRBD1. This CDR3 region has 11 residues. The ends lost 8 bases at V and 13 bases at J; junction bases unmatched: 7. Germline V gene data show CDR1 as MNHEY and CDR2 as SMNVEV (reference sequence). For the CDR3, the DNA is TGTGCCAGCTCGACAGGGAAGGGGCTGTTTTTT. This translates into CASSTGKGLFF.

The V call is TRBV13, the J call TRBJ2-1; the D call may be TRBD1 or TRBD2 (5 bases each). This CDR3 region has 15 residues. Germline V gene sequence: CDR1 PRHDT, CDR2 FYEKMQ (reference sequence). V was cut by 4 bases and J by 8 bases, with 18 bases left in between. CDR3 sequence (DNA): TGTGCCAGCAGCTCCCGGGACGGTCAAACCGATGAGCAGTTCTTC. Residues: CASSSRDGQTDEQFF.

The V gene is TRBV20-1, the J gene TRBJ2-1; no clear D. CDR3 length equals 15 residues. V was pared by 0 bases and J by 0 bases, with 9 bases between. Germline V gene lookup returns CDR1 DFQATT and CDR2 SNEGSKA (reference sequence). The CDR3 reads CSARDLRTSYNEQFF. Written as DNA, the CDR3 is TGCAGTGCTAGAGATCTAAGGACCTCCTACAATGAGCAGTTCTTC.

This clonotype has more than one count but fewer than ten. The chain joins TRBV20-1 to TRBJ1-2; the match to TRBD1 covers 7 bases. The CDR3 extends over 15 amino acids. J gave up 3 bases and V 6 bases, and 13 bases lay outside the gene matches. Per germline, CDR1 DFQATT and CDR2 SNEGSKA (reference sequence). DNA for the CDR3: TGCAGTGCCCCCCATGGGCAGGGGGTTGACTATGGCTACACCTTC. Protein sequence: CSAPHGQGVDYGYTF.

The chain recombines TRBV9 with TRBJ2-1, with TRBD2 matching over 8 bases. This CDR3 has 16 residues. The germline V gene encodes CDR1 SGDLS and CDR2 YYNGEE. Unmatched junction bases numbered 11, after V lost 4 bases and J lost 5 bases. CDR3 sequence (DNA): TGTGCCAGCAGCCTCAGCGGTACTAGCGGTAACAATGAGCAGTTCTTC. Its protein is CASSLSGTSGNNEQFF.

V is TRBV6-2 or TRBV6-3 and J is TRBJ2-1; 11 positions match TRBD2. V gave up 5 bases and J gave up 2 bases; unmatched junction bases: 8. Germline V gives CDR1 MNHEY, CDR2 SVGEGT. This CDR3 contains 17 residues. The CDR3 sequence is CASSLLAGEEAYNEQFF. The DNA for the CDR3 is TGTGCCAGCAGTCTACTAGCGGGAGAGGAAGCCTACAATGAGCAGTTCTTC.

Here the CDR3 reads CASGQGGCTEAFF. The DNA of the CDR3 is TGTGCCAGCGGGCAGGGTGGGTGCACTGAAGCTTTCTTT. This sequence joins TRBV21-1 and TRBJ1-1; the table's D gene call, TRBD1, was not cross checked with the DNA. TRBV21-1 is deemed a pseudogene. The CDR3 sequence is 13 residues long.

This clonotype was recorded many times. The V and J genes are TRBV6-2 or TRBV6-3 and TRBJ2-1, with 10 positions matching TRBD2. Trimming cost V 2 bases and J 6 bases; bases outside gene matches: 4. Germline V gives CDR1 MNHEY, CDR2 SVGEGT. CDR3 length: 15 residues. The CDR3 DNA reads TGTGCCAGCAGTTACGGGATAGCGGGGGGCAATGAGCAGTTCTTC. Protein: CASSYGIAGGNEQFF.

This clonotype was picked up a small number of times. The chain recombines TRBV7-9 with TRBJ1-5, with a weak D call TRBD1 (6 bases). The CDR3 is made up of 16 amino acids. CDR1 is SEHNR, CDR2 FQNEAQ, per germline (reference sequence). V was clipped by 4 bases and J by 0 bases, with 13 bases between them. In nucleotides, the CDR3 is TGTGCCAGCAGCTCTGAGACAGGTTATAGCAATCAGCCCCAGCATTTT. It is translated as CASSSETGYSNQPQHF.

V is TRBV3-1 and J is TRBJ2-1, with D perhaps matching TRBD2 (5 bases). Trimming took 4 bases from V and 4 from J, leaving 11 bases between them. The length of the CDR3 is 14 residues. Germline CDR1 and CDR2: LGHDT and YNNKEL (reference sequence). CDR3 region: CASSRPLAYNEQFF. CDR3 nucleotides: TGTGCCAGCAGCCGCCCCCTAGCTTACAATGAGCAGTTCTTC.

The chain is built from TRBV4-3 and TRBJ2-1; 7 nucleotides align to TRBD2. In germline, CDR1 is LGHNA, CDR2 YSLEER. V lost 9 bases to trimming and J lost 3 bases; unmatched junction nucleotides: 11. This CDR3 has 15 residues. For the CDR3, the DNA is TGCGCCAGACCCTATCGGCTAGCGGACTACAATGAGCAGTTCTTC. It codes for CARPYRLADYNEQFF.

This clonotype was seen a handful of times. The CDR3 DNA is TGTGCCAGCAACTCGAACACTGAAGCTTTCTTT. Amino acids: CASNSNTEAFF. This chain connects TRBV12-3 or TRBV12-4 to TRBJ1-1; D is undetermined. V lost 7 bases, J lost 1 base, and 4 bases lay in between. The CDR3 loop spans 11 amino acids.

The V and J genes are TRBV5-1 and TRBJ2-7, with D uncertain. The V gene's germline CDR1 is SGHRS and CDR2 YFSETQ. This CDR3 contains 12 residues. The germline V and J ends were trimmed by 0 bases and 5 bases, with 6 bases remaining between them. In nucleotides, the CDR3 is TGCGCCAGCAGCTTGGCCAGGCACGAGCAGTACTTC. Amino acid sequence: CASSLARHEQYF.

This clonotype was counted at least ten times. The gene calls are TRBV7-9 and TRBJ1-1; tentatively, D is TRBD1 (5 bases). The germline CDR1 and CDR2 sequences are SEHNR and FQNEAQ (reference sequence). V lost 0 bases to trimming and J lost 6 bases, with 17 bases between them. This CDR3 is 16 amino acids long. Here the CDR3 reads CASSLAFGAGFAEAFF. CDR3 DNA sequence: TGTGCCAGCAGCTTAGCGTTTGGGGCAGGGTTCGCTGAAGCTTTCTTT. The complete variable domain, with remaining parts taken from reference TRBV7-9 and TRBJ1-1, reads DTGVSQNPRHKITKRGQNVTFRCDPISEHNRLYWYRQTLGQGPEFLTYFQNEAQLEKSRLLSDRFSAERPKGSFSTLEIQRTEQGDSAMYLCASSLAFGAGFAEAFFGQGTRLTVV.

This clonotype was observed a handful of times. J is TRBJ2-2 and V is TRBV12-3 or TRBV12-4, with D tentatively TRBD2 (6 bases). This CDR3 region has 17 residues. Trimming cost V 3 bases and J 2 bases, with 16 bases left between them. The CDR3 nucleotides read TGTGCCAGCAGTTTGGCCTTCGGGAGCCTTAACACCGGGGAGCTGTTTTTT. This sequence encodes CASSLAFGSLNTGELFF.

The chain recombines TRBV29-1 with TRBJ2-1; D might be TRBD2 (6 bases). From germline, CDR1 is SQVTM and CDR2 ANQGSEA. Trimming pared 8 bases from V and 4 bases from J, leaving 21 bases between. The CDR3 length is 15 residues. CDR3 in amino acids: CSHLLAINQYNEQFF. CDR3 DNA sequence: TGCAGCCACCTCCTAGCGATTAACCAATACAATGAGCAGTTCTTC.

The genes are TRBV11-2 and TRBJ2-7; 12 bases are a match to TRBD2. The trim removed 5 bases at V and 4 bases at J, leaving 15 bases unmatched. This CDR3 spans 18 amino acids. Germline V gene lookup returns CDR1 SGHAT and CDR2 FQNNGV. The chain's CDR3 is CASSPMPGASGREYEQYF. CDR3 bases: TGTGCCAGCAGCCCCATGCCTGGGGCTAGCGGGAGGGAATACGAGCAGTACTTC.

This clonotype was observed a few times. The chain links TRBV10-3 to TRBJ1-4; D is perhaps TRBD1 (5 bases). Germline V gene sequence: CDR1 ENHRY, CDR2 SYGVKD. This CDR3 is 12 amino acids long. Deletions cut 8 bases from V and 7 bases from J, with 11 bases between. CDR3 coding DNA: TGTGCCATCGGTGCAGGGAGTGAAAAACTGTTTTTT. It is translated as CAIGAGSEKLFF.

This clonotype was detected only a few times. The chain is built from TRBV6-1 and TRBJ2-7; no definite D call. Germline CDR1 reads MNHNS; CDR2 reads SASEGT. Trimming took 6 bases from V and 2 from J, leaving 5 bases between them. The CDR3 is 11 amino acids. The DNA of the CDR3 is TGTGCCAGCAGAGCCCCCTACGAGCAGTACTTC. This gives the protein CASRAPYEQYF.

This sequence joins TRBV13 and TRBJ2-1, with 9 bases identical to TRBD1. Losses at the gene ends were 7 bases for V and 7 bases for J; bases not matched to a gene: 11. The CDR3 runs to 15 residues. The germline CDR1 and CDR2 sequences are PRHDT and FYEKMQ (reference sequence). The CDR3 DNA sequence: TGTGCCAGCACCTTGAGGGGACAGGGCTTTAATGAGCAGTTCTTC. Translation gives CASTLRGQGFNEQFF. The whole variable domain, filled in from reference TRBV13 and TRBJ2-1, reads AAGVIQSPRHLIKEKRETATLKCYPIPRHDTVYWYQQGPGQDPQFLISFYEKMQSDKGSIPDRFSAQQFSDYHSELNMSSLELGDSALYFCASTLRGQGFNEQFFGPGTRLTVL.

V usage is TRBV29-1 and J usage is TRBJ2-4; no firm D call. Trimming pared 4 bases from V and 3 bases from J, leaving 10 bases between. The CDR3 is 13 amino acids. Per germline, CDR1 SQVTM and CDR2 ANQGSEA. The DNA for the CDR3 is TGCAGCGTTGTGGGGAACATCAAAAACATTCAGTACTTC. It is translated as CSVVGNIKNIQYF.

This clonotype was seen a few times. V and J are TRBV12-3 or TRBV12-4 and TRBJ1-1; tentatively, D is TRBD1 (6 bases). Deletions cut 3 bases from V and 11 bases from J, with 10 bases between. The CDR3 extends over 11 amino acids. The CDR3 region has the DNA TGTGCCAGCAGTTTCACAGGGTACGCTTTCTTT. Encoded protein: CASSFTGYAFF.

This clonotype showed up just a few times. The chain is built from TRBV9 and TRBJ2-7; D remains unclear. The length of the CDR3 is 13 residues. Germline loops: CDR1 SGDLS, CDR2 YYNGEE. The germline V and J ends were trimmed by 0 bases and 0 bases, with 4 bases remaining between them. The CDR3 reads CASSVAGSYEQYF. CDR3 DNA: TGTGCCAGCAGCGTAGCGGGCTCCTACGAGCAGTACTTC.

The chain carries TRBV27 and TRBJ2-7; D could derive from TRBD1 or TRBD2 (6 bases each). With 6 bases removed from V and 6 bases from J, the gap between germline ends came to 15 bases. The CDR3 is made up of 13 amino acids. Germline assignment: CDR1 MNHEY and CDR2 SMNVEV (reference sequence). The CDR3 protein is CASRRGLGPEQYF. The CDR3 DNA follows: TGTGCCAGCAGACGGGGGCTCGGCCCCGAGCAGTACTTC.

This clonotype appeared many times. J is TRBJ2-1 and V is TRBV10-3; D gene uncertain. V dropped 0 bases and J dropped 6 bases, with 3 bases sitting between them. Germline-derived CDR1 and CDR2 are ENHRY and SYGVKD. The CDR3 is made up of 12 amino acids. CDR3 sequence (DNA): TGTGCCATCAGTGAGTCGAGCAATGAGCAGTTCTTC. Translating it yields CAISESSNEQFF.

The chain couples TRBV9 to TRBJ2-5, with 14 positions matching TRBD2. The germline CDR1 and CDR2 sequences are SGDLS and YYNGEE. After removal of 5 bases from V and 5 bases from J, the junction contained 11 bases not matched to a gene. The CDR3 length is 17 residues. The CDR3 nucleotides read TGTGCCAGCAGTCTTGGGACTAGCGGGAGTGTGGCGGAGACCCAGTACTTC. This codes for CASSLGTSGSVAETQYF.

The chain joins TRBV27 to TRBJ2-2, with TRBD2 matching 12 bases. The germline V gene has CDR1 MNHEY and CDR2 SMNVEV (reference sequence). V lost 4 bases and J lost 6; bases outside the gene matches: 6. CDR3 length: 16 amino acids. CDR3 sequence (DNA): TGTGCCAGCAGTTCTAGCGGGAGGGTTAACGCCGGGGAGCTGTTTTTT. This codes for CASSSSGRVNAGELFF.

This clonotype was picked up a small number of times. The chain has TRBV3-1 and TRBJ2-1; TRBD2 matches 11 bases. In germline, CDR1 is LGHDT, CDR2 YNNKEL (reference sequence). The CDR3 consists of 19 residues. V lost 5 bases to trimming and J lost 0 bases; unmatched junction nucleotides: 12. The CDR3 DNA sequence: TGTGCCAGCAGCTTCGAACTAGCGGGGGTAACCAGCTCCTACAATGAGCAGTTCTTC. This translates into CASSFELAGVTSSYNEQFF.